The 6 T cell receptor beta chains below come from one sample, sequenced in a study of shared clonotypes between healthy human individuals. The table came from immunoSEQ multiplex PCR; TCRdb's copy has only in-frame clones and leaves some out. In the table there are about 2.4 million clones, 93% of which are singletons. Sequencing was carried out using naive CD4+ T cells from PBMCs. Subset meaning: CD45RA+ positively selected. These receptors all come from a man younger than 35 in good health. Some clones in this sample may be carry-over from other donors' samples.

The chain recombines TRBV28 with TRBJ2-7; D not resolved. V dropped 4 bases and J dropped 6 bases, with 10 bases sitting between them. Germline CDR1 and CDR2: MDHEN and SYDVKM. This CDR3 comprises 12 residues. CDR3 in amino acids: CASSSTLFEQYF. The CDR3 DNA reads TGTGCCAGCAGTTCGACCTTATTCGAGCAGTACTTC.

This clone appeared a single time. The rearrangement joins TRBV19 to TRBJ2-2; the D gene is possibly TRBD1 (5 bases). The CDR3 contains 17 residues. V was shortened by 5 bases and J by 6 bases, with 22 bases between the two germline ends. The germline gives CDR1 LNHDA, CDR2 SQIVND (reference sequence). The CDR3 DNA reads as TGTGCCAGTAGTGTCAGACAGTTCCCCCAAGTCTCCGGGGAGCTGTTTTTT. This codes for CASSVRQFPQVSGELFF.

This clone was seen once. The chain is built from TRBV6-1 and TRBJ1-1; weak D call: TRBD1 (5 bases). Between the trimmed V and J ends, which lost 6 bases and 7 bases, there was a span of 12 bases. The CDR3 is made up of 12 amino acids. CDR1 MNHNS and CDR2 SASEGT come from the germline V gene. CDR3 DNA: TGTGCCAGCAGATCAGGGATGGGTGAAGCTTTCTTT. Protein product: CASRSGMGEAFF.

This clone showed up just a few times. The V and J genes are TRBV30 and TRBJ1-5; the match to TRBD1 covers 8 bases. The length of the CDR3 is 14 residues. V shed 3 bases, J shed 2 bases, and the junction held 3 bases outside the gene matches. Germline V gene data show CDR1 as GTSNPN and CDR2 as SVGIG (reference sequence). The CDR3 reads CAWSAGQGNQPQHF. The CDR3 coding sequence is TGTGCCTGGAGCGCGGGACAGGGCAATCAGCCCCAGCATTTT.

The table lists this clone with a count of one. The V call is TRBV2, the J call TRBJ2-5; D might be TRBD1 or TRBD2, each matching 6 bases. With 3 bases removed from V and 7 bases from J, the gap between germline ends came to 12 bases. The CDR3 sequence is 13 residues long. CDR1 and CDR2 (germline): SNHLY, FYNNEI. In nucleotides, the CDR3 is TGTGCCAGCAGTGATCGGGGGCCGGGGACCCAGTACTTC. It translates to CASSDRGPGTQYF. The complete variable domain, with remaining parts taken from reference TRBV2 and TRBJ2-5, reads EPEVTQTPSHQVTQMGQEVILRCVPISNHLYFYWYRQILGQKVEFLVSFYNNEISEKSEIFDDQFSVERPDGSNFTLKIRSTKLEDSAMYFCASSDRGPGTQYFGPGTRLLVL.

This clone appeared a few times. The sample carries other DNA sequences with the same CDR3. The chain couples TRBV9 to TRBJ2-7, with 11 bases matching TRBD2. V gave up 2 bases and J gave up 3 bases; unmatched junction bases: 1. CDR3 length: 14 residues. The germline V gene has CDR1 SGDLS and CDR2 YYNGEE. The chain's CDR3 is CASSVTSGSYEQYF. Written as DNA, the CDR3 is TGTGCCAGCAGCGTCACTAGCGGGAGCTACGAGCAGTACTTC. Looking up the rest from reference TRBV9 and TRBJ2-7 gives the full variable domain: DSGVTQTPKHLITATGQRVTLRCSPRSGDLSVYWYQQSLDQGLQFLIQYYNGEERAKGNILERFSAQQFPDLHSELNLSSLELGDSALYFCASSVTSGSYEQYFGPGTRLTVT.